This T cell receptor beta chain was sequenced during a study of blood T cell repertoires in COVID-19. Across the study: The samples span acute and convalescent COVID-19 from the United States, Italy and Spain. T cells, B-cell-depleted T cells, or PBMCs provided the cDNA or gDNA that served as material.

Authors' data handling: Estimated nucleated cell counts came from reference gene primer amplification. Assay used: immunoSEQ multiplex PCR; TCRdb lists only in-frame clones, some missing. V, J and clone size derive from that table, while D and trimming were established from the DNA sequence. The profile shows about 170,000 clones, approximately 85% of them singletons. The CDR3 is 17 amino acids. Germline V CDR1 and CDR2: ENHRY, SYGVKD. The ends were cut back, 1 base at V and 4 bases at J, with 19 bases in the middle. Sequenced sample: peripheral blood. The V gene is TRBV10-3, the J gene TRBJ1-2; a possible D gene is TRBD1 (5 bases). This TCR was sampled from a man older than 75 with COVID-19, enrolled during active disease. DNA for the CDR3: TGTGCCATCAGTGAGTTACGGAGTAGAAGGGGTATCTATGGCTACACCTTC. Translating gives CAISELRSRRGIYGYTF.